The 17 T cell receptor beta chains presented below share a single source sample, sequenced in a study of T cells in Graves' hyperthyroidism and ophthalmopathy (dated by TCRdb to the late 2010s). The library was obtained by multiplex PCR. Sequencing used an Illumina HiSeq 2000. TCR beta CDR3 regions were amplified from RNA transcripts. For the first round of RT-PCR on the TCR CDR3, the HTBI primer set was used together with the Qiagen OneStep RT-PCR kit. The raw public reads went through TCRdb reprocessing: fastp at Q25, MiXCR clone calling, in-frame beta chains kept. Each record represents a unique CDR3 protein, reported with the most common genes and DNA among its rows. The sample records approximately 530,000 distinct CDR3 sequences, over 15% of which are singletons. Around 19% of the sample is in the top ten clones. The sample comprised blood. These receptors all stem from a woman under 30 with Graves' hyperthyroidism.

This clonotype was picked up many times. This chain uses TRBV5-1 with TRBJ2-7; 12 nucleotides align to TRBD2. Losses at the gene ends were 0 bases for V and 0 bases for J; bases not matched to a gene: 10. Germline CDR1 and CDR2: SGHRS and YFSETQ. The CDR3 totals 19 residues. CDR3 in DNA: TGCGCCAGCAGCTTGGTTGGGGGGACTAGCGGGTTCCGCTCCTACGAGCAGTACTTC. Translated: CASSLVGGTSGFRSYEQYF.

This clonotype occurred many times. This chain links TRBV6-1 with TRBJ2-3; no clear D gene. The V and J ends lost 10 bases and 0 bases respectively, with 11 bases between them. This CDR3 region has 13 residues. CDR1 is MNHNS and CDR2 is SASEGT in the germline V gene. CDR3 sequence reads: CATRIPSTDTQYF. CDR3 bases: TGTGCCACCAGGATCCCTAGCACAGATACGCAGTATTTT.

The genes are TRBV9 and TRBJ2-3; D call uncertain. The germline V gene encodes CDR1 SGDLS and CDR2 YYNGEE. The CDR3 contains 14 residues. V gave up 0 bases and J gave up 1 base, with 6 bases separating them. The CDR3, as DNA: TGTGCCAGCAGCGTAGCTTCAGGCACAGATACGCAGTATTTT. Amino acids: CASSVASGTDTQYF.

This clonotype occurred a few times. The V gene is TRBV6-4, the J gene TRBJ1-5, with D possibly matching TRBD1 (6 bases). Germline-derived CDR1 and CDR2 are MRHNA and SNTAGT. V shed 2 bases and J shed 3 bases, with 17 bases lying between them. The CDR3 length is 17 residues. The CDR3 DNA is TGTGCCAGCAGTGACAGGGCCAGGGGCGCATCCAATCAGCCCCAGCATTTT. Translated, it gives CASSDRARGASNQPQHF.

Points on this clonotype: With a much larger clone just one base away, this may be a read error. The J gene is TRBJ2-3, the V gene TRBV7-2, with D tentatively TRBD1 or TRBD2 (5 bases each). Germline V gene lookup returns CDR1 SGHTA and CDR2 FQGNSA. The CDR3 contains 14 residues. CDR3 in amino acids: CASSRGASTGTQYF. DNA for the CDR3: TGTGCCAGCAGCCGGGGCGCAAGCACAGGTACGCAGTATTTT. Supplemented by reference TRBV7-2 and TRBJ2-3, the full variable domain reads GAGVSQSPSNKVTEKGKDVELRCDPISGHTALYWYRQSLGQGLEFLIYFQGNSAPDKSGLPSDRFSAERTGGSVSTLTIQRTQQEDSAVYLCASSRGASTGTQYFGPGTRLTVL.

The gene calls are TRBV20-1 and TRBJ1-5; TRBD1 might be the D (6 bases). V gave up 3 bases and J gave up 3 bases, with 15 bases separating them. The CDR3 length is 15 residues. From germline, CDR1 is DFQATT and CDR2 SNEGSKA (reference sequence). The CDR3: CSARGAVNFNQPQHF. CDR3 sequence (DNA): TGCAGTGCTAGGGGGGCTGTAAACTTCAATCAGCCCCAGCATTTT.

This clonotype was seen at least ten times. The chain carries TRBV15 and TRBJ2-1; D possibly corresponds to TRBD2 (7 bases). Looked up from germline, CDR1 is LNHNV and CDR2 is YYDKDF (reference sequence). The CDR3 has 17 amino acids. Trimming removed 0 bases at V and 5 bases at J, with 17 bases between. The CDR3 region has the DNA TGTGCCACCAGCAGAGATCTGGGGGGGCTAGCGGACAATGAGCAGTTCTTC. It is translated as CATSRDLGGLADNEQFF.

This clonotype was counted a few times. The chain recombines TRBV20-1 with TRBJ2-7; perhaps TRBD1 as D (5 bases). The germline CDR1 and CDR2 sequences are DFQATT and SNEGSKA (reference sequence). This CDR3 region has 13 residues. V lost 5 bases and J 4 bases, leaving 15 bases between the germline ends. CDR3 coding DNA: TGCAGTGCTTGGGGCCCAACCCCTTACGAGCAGTACTTC. Amino acid sequence: CSAWGPTPYEQYF.

The chain joins TRBV5-1 to TRBJ1-2; possibly TRBD1 for D (6 bases). Looked up from germline, CDR1 is SGHRS and CDR2 is YFSETQ. V gave up 4 bases and J gave up 6 bases, with 13 bases separating them. CDR3 length: 13 residues. The CDR3 sequence is CASSGSGADGYTF. The DNA of the CDR3 is TGCGCCAGCAGCGGCTCGGGGGCCGATGGCTACACCTTC.

This clonotype was detected only a few times. The V gene is TRBV7-2, the J gene TRBJ2-2; D ambiguous. CDR1 is SGHTA, CDR2 FQGNSA, per germline. The CDR3 is made up of 15 amino acids. The V and J ends lost 1 base and 6 bases respectively, with 12 bases between them. The CDR3 protein is CASSLGGTRSGELFF. CDR3 bases: TGTGCCAGCAGCTTAGGTGGCACGAGGTCCGGGGAGCTGTTTTTT. Complete variable domain (other parts from reference TRBV7-2 and TRBJ2-2): GAGVSQSPSNKVTEKGKDVELRCDPISGHTALYWYRQSLGQGLEFLIYFQGNSAPDKSGLPSDRFSAERTGGSVSTLTIQRTQQEDSAVYLCASSLGGTRSGELFFGEGSRLTVL.

This clonotype was seen a few times. This rearrangement joins TRBV5-1 to TRBJ2-1, with D possibly matching TRBD2 (10 bases). Germline CDR1 and CDR2: SGHRS and YFSETQ. The V gene lost 5 bases and the J gene lost 4 bases, with 31 bases spanning the gap. CDR3 length: 20 residues. This CDR3 reads CASSLTGGDNSGRTYNEQFF. DNA for the CDR3: TGCGCCAGCAGTTTAACAGGGGGCGATAATAGCGGGAGGACATACAATGAGCAGTTCTTC.

V and J are TRBV29-1 and TRBJ2-6; TRBD2 aligns across 7 bases. Germline V gene data show CDR1 as SQVTM and CDR2 as ANQGSEA. The CDR3 runs 17 residues. The J segment lost 1 base and the V segment lost 6 bases, leaving 12 bases of the junction unmatched. This CDR3 reads CSVGGDPGASGANVLTF. The CDR3 DNA sequence: TGCAGCGTGGGGGGGGACCCAGGAGCGTCTGGGGCCAACGTCCTGACTTTC.

This clonotype was observed many times. This chain connects TRBV12-3 or TRBV12-4 to TRBJ2-1; possible D gene TRBD2, 6 bases. Trimming shortened V by 8 bases and J by 4 bases, and 15 bases separated the two germline ends. The CDR3 runs to 14 residues. This CDR3 reads CASVIGGPYNEQFF. CDR3 DNA: TGTGCCAGCGTGATAGGAGGGCCGTACAATGAGCAGTTCTTC.

This clonotype has ten or more counts. The rearrangement joins TRBV24-1 to TRBJ2-5; D perhaps matches TRBD1 (5 bases). Deletions cut 1 base from V and 2 bases from J, with 10 bases between. The germline V gene encodes CDR1 KGHDR and CDR2 SFDVKD. CDR3 length equals 15 residues. The CDR3 DNA is TGTGCCACCAGTGATTTTGGTGCAGGGCAAGAGACCCAGTACTTC. Protein: CATSDFGAGQETQYF.

V gene TRBV4-3 combines with J gene TRBJ2-6; 12 bases agree with TRBD1. CDR1 and CDR2 from the germline V gene are LGHNA and YSLEER. The CDR3 is 18 residues long. V lost 1 base, J lost 1 base, and 2 bases stayed unmatched. In DNA, the CDR3 is TGCGCCAGCAGCCAAGCGGGACAGGGGGCTTCTGGGGCCAACGTCCTGACTTTC. It codes for CASSQAGQGASGANVLTF.

This clonotype was picked up a small number of times. The chain is built from TRBV5-1 and TRBJ2-2; 14 bases are a match to TRBD2. V gave up 3 bases and J gave up 4 bases; unmatched junction bases: 5. This CDR3 is 17 amino acids long. CDR1 and CDR2 from the germline V gene are SGHRS and YFSETQ. The CDR3 protein is CASSSGLAGGRTGELFF. The CDR3 DNA reads TGCGCCAGCAGCTCCGGACTAGCGGGAGGTCGCACCGGGGAGCTGTTTTTT.

This clonotype was observed a handful of times. The CDR3 reads CAWSVGRMNTEAFF. The CDR3 DNA reads TGTGCCTGGAGTGTAGGCAGAATGAACACTGAAGCTTTCTTT. The chain has TRBV30 and TRBJ1-1; D uncertain. The CDR3 totals 14 residues. Per germline, CDR1 GTSNPN and CDR2 SVGIG (reference sequence). The germline V and J ends were trimmed by 0 bases and 0 bases, with 8 bases remaining between them.